This is a list of T cell receptor beta chains from one sample in a study of radiation and T cells in renal cell carcinoma. The data were produced by immunoSEQ multiplex PCR, yet TCRdb's version contains in-frame clones alone and is incomplete. The table includes 150,000 to 200,000 clones, about nine tenths detected once. The material was blood, obtained from a patient whose treatment included radiotherapy and nephrectomy. The receptors were gathered from a woman aged 50 to 60 with renal cell carcinoma. CDR3s include the opening cysteine and the closing phenylalanine or tryptophan. Fields, in order: D gene, J gene, V gene, CDR3 DNA, CDR3 protein. D genes are given only for firm matches.

>-|TRBJ2-2|TRBV6-6
TGTGCCAGCAGTTACTCGGACCGTTGGGAGCTGTTTTTT
CASSYSDRWELFF
>-|TRBJ1-6|TRBV6-1
TGTGCCAGCAGTGTTTGGGATTCACCCCTCCACTTT
CASSVWDSPLHF
>-|TRBJ1-1|TRBV19
TGTGCCAGTAGTGTTGACCTGACTGAAGCTTTCTTT
CASSVDLTEAFF
>-|TRBJ1-6|TRBV7-9
TGTGCCAGCAGCTCCCCCGAGCCCTCCTATAATTCACCCCTCCACTTT
CASSSPEPSYNSPLHF
>-|TRBJ1-1|TRBV5-4
TGTGCCAGCAGCTTAAACTCAGGAAATCTTGAAGCTTTCTTT
CASSLNSGNLEAFF
>-|TRBJ1-1|TRBV19
TGTGCCAGTAGTACCTCCATGAACACTGAAGCTTTCTTT
CASSTSMNTEAFF
>-|TRBJ1-2|TRBV2
TGTGCCAGCAGACTATGGGGAAGGTCTAACTATGGCTACACCTTC
CASRLWGRSNYGYTF
>-|TRBJ2-7|TRBV6-6
TGTGCCAGCCACCCGGGGGATCGCGGGTCCTACGAGCAGTACTTC
CASHPGDRGSYEQYF
>-|TRBJ2-5|TRBV10-3
TGTGCCATCAGTGATTGGACAGAAGAGACCCAGTACTTC
CAISDWTEETQYF
>-|TRBJ2-3|TRBV5-1
TGCGCCAGCTACCGAACTACAAGCACAGATACGCAGTATTTT
CASYRTTSTDTQYF